These 7 T cell receptor beta chains were sequenced from one sample in a study of shared clonotypes between healthy human individuals. Generated by immunoSEQ multiplex PCR, the TCRdb table keeps only in-frame clones and is missing some. The table shows about 690,000 clones, with about 92% occurring only once. Sequencing input: memory CD8+ T cells from PBMCs. The subset denotes: CD45RO+ cells pooled with CCR7-negative TemRA cells. These receptors came from a man aged 18 to 29 in good health. Some clones in this sample may be carry-over from other donors' samples.

The V and J genes are TRBV4-2 and TRBJ2-2, with TRBD2 as a possible D gene (5 bases). CDR3 length: 18 amino acids. Trimming removed 5 bases at V and 4 bases at J, with 23 bases between. Germline V gene lookup returns CDR1 LGHNA and CDR2 YNFKEQ. DNA for the CDR3: TGTGCCAGCAGCGGTGAACTCCGAACGGGGAGACTCACCGGGGAGCTGTTTTTT. It translates to CASSGELRTGRLTGELFF.

This rearrangement joins TRBV5-4 to TRBJ1-2; 8 bases agree with TRBD1. V was pared by 6 bases and J by 3 bases, with 19 bases of the junction left unmatched. This CDR3 has 18 residues. Germline-derived CDR1 and CDR2 are SGHNT and YYREEE (reference sequence). The CDR3 region has the DNA TGTGCCAGCACCGTTTACGGGACAGGCGGCGGTATCCACTATGGCTACACCTTC. It yields the protein CASTVYGTGGGIHYGYTF.

This clone has more than one count but fewer than ten. The CDR3 is CASSLKRRGNEQFF. The CDR3 DNA reads as TGCGCCAGCAGCTTGAAAAGAAGGGGAAATGAGCAGTTCTTC. V is TRBV5-1 and J is TRBJ2-1; TRBD1 might be the D (5 bases). The germline V gene encodes CDR1 SGHRS and CDR2 YFSETQ. The V and J ends lost 1 base and 7 bases respectively, with 12 bases between them. The CDR3 extends over 14 amino acids. Supplemented by reference TRBV5-1 and TRBJ2-1, the full variable domain reads KAGVTQTPRYLIKTRGQQVTLSCSPISGHRSVSWYQQTPGQGLQFLFEYFSETQRNKGNFPGRFSGRQFSNSRSEMNVSTLELGDSALYLCASSLKRRGNEQFFGPGTRLTVL.

The chain employs TRBV27 and TRBJ2-5; TRBD1 matches 8 bases. The V segment lost 6 bases and the J segment 1 base; nucleotides outside the gene matches: 10. This CDR3 has 16 residues. Germline CDR1 reads MNHEY; CDR2 reads SMNVEV (reference sequence). The chain's CDR3 is CASSLPPGTGQETQYF. The DNA of the CDR3 is TGTGCCAGCAGCCTCCCGCCGGGGACAGGCCAAGAGACCCAGTACTTC.

As regards this clone: This same CDR3 is encoded by further DNA sequences in the sample. The V gene is TRBV7-3, the J gene TRBJ1-2, with TRBD1 as a possible D gene (6 bases). Germline V gene data show CDR1 as SGHTA and CDR2 as FQGTGA. This CDR3 comprises 14 residues. Trimming shortened V by 5 bases and J by 2 bases, and 12 bases separated the two germline ends. The CDR3 sequence is CASSPLGGNYGYTF. DNA for the CDR3: TGTGCCAGCAGCCCTCTGGGGGGCAACTATGGCTACACCTTC.

The chain is built from TRBV6-5 and TRBJ2-5, with D unclear. The CDR3 is 13 residues long. The V gene's germline CDR1 is MNHEY and CDR2 SVGAGI. V was shortened by 2 bases and J by 7 bases, with 11 bases between the two germline ends. The CDR3 DNA sequence: TGTGCCAGCAGTTACCGTCTCTTCGGGACCCAGTACTTC. Amino acid sequence: CASSYRLFGTQYF.

This chain joins TRBV4-1 and TRBJ1-4, with D tentatively TRBD1 (6 bases). Germline CDR1 MGHRA, CDR2 YSYEKL. The CDR3 sequence is 16 residues long. V was clipped by 1 base and J by 5 bases, with 14 bases between them. The CDR3 DNA reads as TGCGCCAGCAGCCAAGCGGACAGCCTCTCAAATGAAAAACTGTTTTTT. This translates into CASSQADSLSNEKLFF.